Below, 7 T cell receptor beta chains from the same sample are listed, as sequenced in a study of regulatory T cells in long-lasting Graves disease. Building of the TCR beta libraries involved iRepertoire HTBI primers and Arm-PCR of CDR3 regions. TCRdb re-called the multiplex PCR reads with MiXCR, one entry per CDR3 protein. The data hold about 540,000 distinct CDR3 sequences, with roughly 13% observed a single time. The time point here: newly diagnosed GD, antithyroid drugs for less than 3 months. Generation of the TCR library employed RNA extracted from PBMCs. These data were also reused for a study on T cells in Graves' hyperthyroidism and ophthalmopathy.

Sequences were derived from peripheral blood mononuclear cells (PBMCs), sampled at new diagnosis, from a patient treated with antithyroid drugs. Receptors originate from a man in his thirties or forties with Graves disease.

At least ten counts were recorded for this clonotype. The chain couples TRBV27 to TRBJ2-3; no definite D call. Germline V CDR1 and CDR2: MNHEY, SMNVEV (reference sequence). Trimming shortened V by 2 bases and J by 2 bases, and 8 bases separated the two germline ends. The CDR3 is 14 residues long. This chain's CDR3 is CASSLQQYTDTQYF. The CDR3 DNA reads TGTGCCAGCAGTTTACAGCAGTACACAGATACGCAGTATTTT.

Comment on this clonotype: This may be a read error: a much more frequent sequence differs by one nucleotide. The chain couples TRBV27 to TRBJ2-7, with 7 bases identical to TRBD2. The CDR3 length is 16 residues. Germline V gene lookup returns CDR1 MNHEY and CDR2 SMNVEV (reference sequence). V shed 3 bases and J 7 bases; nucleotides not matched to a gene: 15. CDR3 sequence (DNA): TGTGCCAGCAGTTTGACCCCGGCTAGCGGTCACAATGAGCAGTACTTC. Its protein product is CASSLTPASGHNEQYF.

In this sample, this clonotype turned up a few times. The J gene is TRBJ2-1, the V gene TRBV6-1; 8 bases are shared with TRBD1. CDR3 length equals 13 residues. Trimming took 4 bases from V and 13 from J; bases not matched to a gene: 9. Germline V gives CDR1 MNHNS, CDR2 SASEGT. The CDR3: CASSASSGTGQFF. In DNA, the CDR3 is TGTGCCAGCAGTGCTTCCTCCGGGACAGGTCAGTTCTTC.

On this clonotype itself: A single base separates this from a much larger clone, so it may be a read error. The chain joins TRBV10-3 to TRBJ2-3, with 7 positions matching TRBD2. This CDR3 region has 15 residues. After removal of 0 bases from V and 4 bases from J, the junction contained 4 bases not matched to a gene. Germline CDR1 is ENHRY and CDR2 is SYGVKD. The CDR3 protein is CAISESTAGADTQYF. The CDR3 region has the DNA TGTGCCATCAGTGAGTCGACGGCGGGGGCAGATACGCAGTATTTT.

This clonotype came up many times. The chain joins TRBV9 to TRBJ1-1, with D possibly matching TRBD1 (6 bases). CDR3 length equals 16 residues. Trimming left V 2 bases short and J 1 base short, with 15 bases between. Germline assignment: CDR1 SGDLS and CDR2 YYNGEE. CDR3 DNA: TGTGCCAGCAGCGTGGACTTCCAGGGGCCGAACACTGAAGCTTTCTTT. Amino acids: CASSVDFQGPNTEAFF.

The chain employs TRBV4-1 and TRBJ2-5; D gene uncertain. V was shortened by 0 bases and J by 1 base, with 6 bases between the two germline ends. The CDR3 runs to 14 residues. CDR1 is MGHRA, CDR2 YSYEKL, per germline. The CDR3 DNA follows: TGCGCCAGCAGCCAAGATCCAGGCCAAGAGACCCAGTACTTC. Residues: CASSQDPGQETQYF.

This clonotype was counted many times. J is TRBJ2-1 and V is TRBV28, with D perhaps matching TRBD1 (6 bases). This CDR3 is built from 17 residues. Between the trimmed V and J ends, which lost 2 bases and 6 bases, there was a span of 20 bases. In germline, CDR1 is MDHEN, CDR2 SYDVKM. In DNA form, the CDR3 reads TGTGCCAGCAGTTTAAGAACTGGGGGCAATCGAGCCAATGAGCAGTTCTTC. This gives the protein CASSLRTGGNRANEQFF.